These 6 T cell receptor beta chains were sequenced from one sample in a study of blood T cell repertoires in COVID-19 (dated by TCRdb to about 2020). The library relied on the immunoSEQ multiplex PCR assay. TCRdb re-hosts the immuneACCESS table, in-frame sequences only. Its copies lack some clones; in the studies checked, an unresolved V gene accounts for under half of them, and the cause for the rest is not known. For this sample the table gives about 200,000 clones, of which about 82% were detected only once. The ten largest account for 0.85% to 0.95% of the sample. The specimen was peripheral blood. The origin of the receptors is a man in his sixties with COVID-19, enrolled during active disease.

The gene calls are TRBV4-3 and TRBJ2-3; TRBD2 is a possible D gene (6 bases). CDR3 length: 17 residues. The germline CDR1 and CDR2 sequences are LGHNA and YSLEER. Trimming took 0 bases from V and 0 from J, leaving 13 bases between them. The CDR3 DNA follows: TGCGCCAGCAGCCAAGAAGCTGCGGGAAGAAGCACAGATACGCAGTATTTT. As protein: CASSQEAAGRSTDTQYF.

The rearrangement joins TRBV28 to TRBJ1-5; D not certain. CDR3 length equals 17 residues. Trimming took 7 bases from V and 0 from J, leaving 19 bases between them. Per the germline V gene, CDR1 is MDHEN and CDR2 is SYDVKM. CDR3 bases: TGTGCCAGCAATTTTATGGGCGCGATATATAGCAATCAGCCCCAGCATTTT. This translates into CASNFMGAIYSNQPQHF.

The rearrangement links TRBV4-3 to TRBJ1-1; 9 nucleotides agree with TRBD1. The V gene end was trimmed by 3 bases and the J gene end by 11 bases; junction bases not matched to a gene: 7. CDR1 is LGHNA, CDR2 YSLEER, per germline. The CDR3 loop spans 13 amino acids. The CDR3 region has the DNA TGCGCCAGCAGCCAGAGACAGGGGGTGAAGGCTTTCTTT. It specifies CASSQRQGVKAFF.

This clone was detected only a few times. This chain links TRBV9 with TRBJ1-5; a weak D match, TRBD1 (6 bases). Germline-derived CDR1 and CDR2 are SGDLS and YYNGEE. The CDR3 extends over 13 amino acids. Between the trimmed V and J ends, which lost 7 bases and 3 bases, there was a span of 11 bases. CDR3 amino acids: CASGRDINQPQHF. Here the CDR3 DNA reads TGTGCCAGCGGGAGGGACATCAATCAGCCCCAGCATTTT.

This chain uses TRBV7-2 with TRBJ2-7; the D gene is possibly TRBD2 (5 bases). Germline assignment: CDR1 SGHTA and CDR2 FQGNSA. The CDR3 sequence is 17 residues long. With 3 bases removed from V and 0 bases from J, the gap between germline ends came to 18 bases. CDR3 sequence (DNA): TGTGCCAGCAGCTTGTGGGCAGGAGGACCGAGCTCCTACGAGCAGTACTTC. Amino acid sequence: CASSLWAGGPSSYEQYF.

The chain is built from TRBV12-5 and TRBJ2-5, with D perhaps TRBD2 (6 bases). Trimming pared 6 bases from V and 5 bases from J, leaving 16 bases between. Looked up from germline, CDR1 is LGHNT and CDR2 is FRNRAP. The CDR3 length is 14 residues. CDR3 region: CASGSGSMGETQYF. The CDR3 coding sequence is TGTGCTAGTGGATCCGGGAGTATGGGGGAGACCCAGTACTTC.